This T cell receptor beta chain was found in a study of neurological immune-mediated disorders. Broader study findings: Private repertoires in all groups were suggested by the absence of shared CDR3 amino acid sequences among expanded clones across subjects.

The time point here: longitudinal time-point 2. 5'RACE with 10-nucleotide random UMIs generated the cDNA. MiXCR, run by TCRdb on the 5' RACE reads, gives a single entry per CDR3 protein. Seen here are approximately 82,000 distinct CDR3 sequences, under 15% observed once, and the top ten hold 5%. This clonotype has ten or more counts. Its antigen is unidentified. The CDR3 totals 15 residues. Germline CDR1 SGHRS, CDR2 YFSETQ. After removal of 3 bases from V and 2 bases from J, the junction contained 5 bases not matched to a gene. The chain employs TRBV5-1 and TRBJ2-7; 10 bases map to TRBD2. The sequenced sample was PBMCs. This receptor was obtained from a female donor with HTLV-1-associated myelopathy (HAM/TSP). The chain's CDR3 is CASSSSSGGTYEQYF. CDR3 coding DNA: TGCGCCAGCAGCTCCTCTAGCGGGGGAACCTACGAGCAGTACTTC.